The table lists the clone carrying this TCR beta chain with a few counts. Its antigen is not known. This record comes from a study of T-cell memory formation after mild COVID-19. Study context: Largely, the TCR clusters proved donor specific. Study results and caveats: The study found balanced CD4/CD8 in clones contracting day 15 to 85 and a CD4+ lean in later expanders. The CD4+ clones that contracted clustered mainly within CM and EM, and the CD8+ clones concentrated in EMRA.

Each CDR3 protein gets one entry after TCRdb re-called the 5' RACE reads with MiXCR. Of about 320,000 distinct CDR3 sequences in the sample, more than 13% were seen once. The material sequenced was PBMCs or a T cell subset sorted from them (not recorded which). This receptor was identified in a man younger than 30 who had mild COVID-19 (a few samples of this study predate the infection). Cell type and time point are not known.

In DNA form, the CDR3 reads TGTGCCAGCAGCTTGGTGGGGGGTCTAGATACGCAGTATTTT. Translation: CASSLVGGLDTQYF. J is TRBJ2-3 and V is TRBV5-4; D possibly corresponds to TRBD2 (6 bases). Trimming left V 0 bases short and J 5 bases short, with 10 bases between. This CDR3 has 14 residues. Germline V gene data show CDR1 as SGHNT and CDR2 as YYREEE (reference sequence).